These T cell receptor beta chains were read from a single sample in a study of cytomegalovirus exposure and HLA in healthy donors. The assay was immunoSEQ multiplex PCR, and TCRdb's table has in-frame clones only and misses some. The sample has about 190,000 clones; 80% to 85% are singletons. The material sequenced was PBMCs. Receptor source: a boy aged 2 to 10 in good health and CMV-seronegative. CDR3s include the opening cysteine and the closing phenylalanine or tryptophan. D genes are given only for firm matches. The size field is filled for only some rows; it gives once, few, many or a size class.

abundance	j_gene	v_gene	d_gene	CDR3aa	CDR3nt
-	TRBJ2-7	TRBV6-1	TRBD1	CASSQRTGDSYEQYF	TGTGCCAGCAGTCAGAGGACAGGGGACTCCTACGAGCAGTACTTC
-	TRBJ2-1	TRBV10-3	-	CAISDGLERGEQFF	TGTGCCATCAGTGATGGCCTAGAACGCGGTGAGCAGTTCTTC
-	TRBJ1-5	TRBV6-6	TRBD1	CASSLAGGGGNQPQHF	TGTGCCAGCAGCCTGGCAGGGGGAGGTGGCAATCAGCCCCAGCATTTT
-	TRBJ2-4	TRBV7-9	TRBD1	CASSLLGQGEGERDIQYF	TGTGCCAGCAGCCTACTGGGACAGGGAGAGGGAGAGAGAGACATTCAGTACTTC
few	TRBJ2-5	TRBV5-4	TRBD2	CASSLGLAAQETQYF	TGTGCCAGCAGCTTAGGACTAGCCGCTCAAGAGACCCAGTACTTC
-	TRBJ2-2	TRBV6-1	TRBD2	CASSRSGGAPGELFF	TGTGCCAGCAGTAGAAGCGGGGGGGCCCCCGGGGAGCTGTTTTTT
-	TRBJ1-4	TRBV7-2	TRBD1	CASSLVFTREGALSEKLFF	TGTGCCAGCAGCTTGGTGTTTACTCGCGAGGGGGCGCTTAGTGAAAAACTGTTTTTT
-	TRBJ2-7	TRBV27	TRBD2	CASSPIQSLAGVSEQYF	TGTGCCAGCAGTCCCATTCAGTCACTAGCGGGAGTTTCCGAGCAGTACTTC
-	TRBJ2-3	TRBV15	TRBD2	CATSRVPSGSTDTQYF	TGTGCCACCAGCAGAGTTCCTAGCGGCTCCACAGATACGCAGTATTTT
-	TRBJ2-4	TRBV7-9	-	CASSFRGNIQYF	TGTGCCAGCAGTTTCCGGGGAAACATTCAGTACTTC
-	TRBJ1-2	TRBV5-4	TRBD1	CASSTDQGGGWGYTF	TGTGCCAGCAGCACAGATCAGGGGGGCGGTTGGGGCTACACCTTC
-	TRBJ2-3	TRBV7-9	-	CASSLGQVSTDTQYF	TGTGCCAGCAGCTTAGGACAGGTTAGCACAGATACGCAGTATTTT
-	TRBJ2-1	TRBV6-5	-	CASSPPLLFF	TGTGCCAGCAGTCCTCCCCTTTTGTTCTTC
-	TRBJ2-1	TRBV27	-	CASKTESSYNEQFF	TGTGCCAGCAAGACTGAGAGCTCCTACAATGAGCAGTTCTTC
-	TRBJ1-2	TRBV5-6	-	CASSLSQGRYGYTF	TGTGCCAGCAGCTTGTCACAGGGTCGATATGGCTACACCTTC
-	TRBJ2-3	TRBV30	-	CAWSVWAPTFTDTQYF	TGTGCCTGGAGTGTTTGGGCTCCTACTTTCACAGATACGCAGTATTTT
-	TRBJ2-6	TRBV7-6	-	CASSAEMAGSGGANVLTF	TGTGCCAGCAGCGCTGAAATGGCAGGGTCCGGTGGGGCCAACGTCCTGACTTTC
few	TRBJ1-2	TRBV6-6	TRBD1	CASSNQGDGYTF	TGTGCCAGCAGTAATCAGGGGGATGGCTACACCTTC
-	TRBJ2-1	TRBV7-3	TRBD2	CASSHHPTSEDNEQFF	TGTGCCAGCAGCCACCACCCGACTAGCGAAGACAATGAGCAGTTCTTC
-	TRBJ1-1	TRBV19	TRBD1	CASSPRTGAAMNTEAFF	TGTGCCAGTAGTCCCAGGACAGGGGCCGCGATGAACACTGAAGCTTTCTTT
once	TRBJ2-7	TRBV19	-	CASSIAGAAYEQYF	TGTGCCAGTAGTATAGCGGGAGCGGCCTACGAGCAGTACTTC
-	TRBJ1-1	TRBV7-9	TRBD1	CASSSPSQGVGTEAFF	TGTGCCAGCAGCTCCCCCTCGCAGGGGGTCGGCACTGAAGCTTTCTTT